These T cell receptor beta chains were read from a single sample in a study of T-cell reconstitution after alpha-beta-depleted transplantation in children. TCRdb analysed the PCR reads with MiXCR anew, one entry per CDR3 protein. Of 200,000 to 250,000 distinct CDR3 sequences listed, 6.6% are singletons. The sample was PBMCs, taken before TCRalphabeta/CD19-depleted stem cell transplant. The receptors were gathered from a boy between 2 and 10 years old with acute lymphoblastic leukemia, due to receive a stem cell transplant. The CDR3 runs from the conserved cysteine through the conserved F or W. The D gene is left open where the match is weak. Part of the rows lack a size; the others show once, few, many or a class for expanded clones.

j_call | clone_size | v_call | d_call | cdr3_aa | cdr3_nt
TRBJ2-1 | many | TRBV3-1 | - | CASSQGPVSYNEQFF | TGTGCCAGCAGCCAAGGGCCAGTCTCCTACAATGAGCAGTTCTTC
TRBJ2-1 | few | TRBV6-2/TRBV6-3 | - | CASRFSSYNEQFF | TGTGCCAGCAGATTCAGTTCCTACAATGAGCAGTTCTTC
TRBJ2-2 | few | TRBV7-9 | - | CASSSTGLGTGELFF | TGTGCCAGCAGCTCAACAGGACTTGGCACCGGGGAGCTGTTTTTT
TRBJ2-1 | many | TRBV7-2 | TRBD2 | CASSSRLAGWLSYNEQFF | TGTGCCAGCAGCTCCCGACTAGCGGGCTGGTTGTCCTACAATGAGCAGTTCTTC
TRBJ1-2 | many | TRBV12-3/TRBV12-4 | - | CASSLWTNRQSYGYTF | TGTGCCAGCAGTTTATGGACGAATCGCCAATCGTATGGCTACACCTTC
TRBJ2-7 | many | TRBV27 | - | CASSATQGGEQYF | TGTGCCAGCAGTGCAACGCAGGGGGGCGAGCAGTACTTC
TRBJ2-3 | many | TRBV7-2 | - | CASRVGASTDTQYF | TGTGCCAGCAGGGTAGGAGCTAGCACAGATACGCAGTATTTT
TRBJ1-2 | - | TRBV20-1 | TRBD1 | CSARRPGTGGGYTF | TGCAGTGCTAGGAGGCCCGGGACAGGGGGTGGCTACACCTTC
TRBJ2-1 | many | TRBV28 | TRBD2 | CASSPTSGGLKPFF | TGTGCCAGCAGTCCGACTAGCGGGGGTCTTAAGCCGTTCTTC
TRBJ2-7 | many | TRBV7-2 | TRBD2 | CASSLGLAGGAPYEQYF | TGTGCCAGCAGCTTAGGGCTAGCGGGGGGGGCCCCCTACGAGCAGTACTTC
TRBJ2-3 | many | TRBV20-1 | TRBD2 | CSVSNSGRAEDTQYF | TGCAGTGTTTCTAATAGCGGGAGGGCCGAAGATACGCAGTATTTT
TRBJ2-7 | - | TRBV20-1 | TRBD2 | CSAMAFDLREDFPYEQYF | TGCAGTGCTATGGCCTTTGACCTGCGGGAGGATTTTCCCTACGAGCAGTACTTC
TRBJ2-1 | many | TRBV25-1 | - | CASSGSRNYGEQFF | TGTGCCAGCAGTGGATCTAGGAACTATGGTGAGCAGTTCTTC
TRBJ2-2 | many | TRBV5-1 | - | CASSLAANTGELFF | TGCGCCAGCAGCTTAGCAGCGAACACCGGGGAGCTGTTTTTT
TRBJ2-7 | - | TRBV21-1 | - | CAPSEGGTSYEQYF | TGTGCCCCCTCGGAGGGGGGCACCTCCTACGAGCAGTACTTC
TRBJ2-3 | many | TRBV29-1 | - | CSAHTKGADTQYF | TGCAGCGCCCACACGAAGGGAGCAGATACGCAGTATTTT
TRBJ2-5 | few | TRBV29-1 | - | CSVEARETQYF | TGCAGCGTTGAGGCCCGAGAGACCCAGTACTTC
TRBJ1-1 | many | TRBV29-1 | - | CSVEEGVTEAFF | TGCAGCGTTGAAGAGGGGGTCACTGAAGCTTTCTTT
TRBJ2-1 | - | TRBV7-2 | - | CASSLSLVYNEQFF | TGTGCCAGCAGCCTATCTCTCGTGTACAATGAGCAGTTCTTC
TRBJ2-2 | many | TRBV7-8 | - | CASSLGDFNTGELFF | TGTGCCAGCAGCTTGGGAGACTTCAACACCGGGGAGCTGTTTTTT
TRBJ1-1 | few | TRBV5-1 | - | CASSFPGEDTEAFF | TGCGCCAGCAGCTTCCCCGGTGAGGACACTGAAGCTTTCTTT
TRBJ1-1 | many | TRBV12-3/TRBV12-4 | TRBD1 | CASSQDRGRFSTEAFF | TGTGCCAGCAGCCAAGACAGGGGGCGCTTTTCCACTGAAGCTTTCTTT
TRBJ2-2 | many | TRBV5-1 | TRBD2 | CASSLLPSGARGELFF | TGCGCCAGCAGCCTCTTACCTAGCGGGGCCCGGGGGGAGCTGTTTTTT
TRBJ2-4 | - | TRBV27 | - | CASSSLVGGNIQYF | TGTGCCAGCAGTTCTCTCGTCGGTGGAAACATTCAGTACTTC
TRBJ1-1 | many | TRBV12-3/TRBV12-4 | - | CASREGTEAFF | TGTGCCAGCAGAGAGGGCACTGAAGCTTTCTTT
TRBJ2-3 | many | TRBV10-2 | - | CASSDRVDTQYF | TGCGCCAGCAGTGATCGGGTGGATACGCAGTATTTT
TRBJ2-7 | many | TRBV5-1 | - | CASTPGTTSYEQYF | TGCGCCAGCACACCCGGGACAACCTCCTACGAGCAGTACTTC
TRBJ1-2 | few | TRBV29-1 | - | CSAVGWGSIYGYTF | TGCAGCGCTGTAGGGTGGGGGTCCATCTATGGCTACACCTTC
TRBJ2-1 | few | TRBV6-1 | TRBD1 | CASRPQGANEQFF | TGTGCCAGCAGGCCACAGGGGGCGAATGAGCAGTTCTTC
TRBJ1-3 | many | TRBV28 | - | CASSFGVAGNTIYF | TGTGCCAGCAGTTTCGGGGTAGCTGGAAACACCATATATTTT
TRBJ2-6 | - | TRBV27 | - | CASQAGGANVLTF | TGTGCCAGCCAAGCGGGCGGGGCCAACGTCCTGACTTTC
TRBJ1-2 | many | TRBV12-3/TRBV12-4 | - | CASSQGHNYGYTF | TGTGCCAGCAGCCAGGGACATAACTATGGCTACACCTTC
TRBJ2-5 | - | TRBV7-9 | - | CASSLAGPKETQYF | TGTGCCAGCAGCTTAGCGGGTCCCAAAGAGACCCAGTACTTC
TRBJ2-7 | many | TRBV7-2 | - | CASTPSGFTYEQYF | TGTGCCAGCACCCCGTCGGGTTTCACCTACGAGCAGTACTTC
TRBJ2-1 | many | TRBV7-2 | TRBD1 | CASSFGTGAGWEQFF | TGTGCCAGCAGCTTTGGGACAGGTGCTGGATGGGAGCAGTTCTTC
TRBJ2-1 | many | TRBV9 | - | CASNSGYHNEQFF | TGTGCCAGCAATAGCGGATATCACAATGAGCAGTTCTTC
TRBJ2-3 | many | TRBV20-1 | - | CSARTGHTAGSDTQYF | TGCAGTGCTAGAACGGGACACACGGCAGGCTCAGATACGCAGTATTTT
TRBJ2-3 | many | TRBV7-2 | - | CASSLSVDTQYF | TGTGCCAGCAGCTTATCGGTTGATACGCAGTATTTT
TRBJ1-1 | few | TRBV20-1 | - | CSAGPWRTNTEAFF | TGCAGTGCAGGGCCTTGGCGTACGAACACTGAAGCTTTCTTT
TRBJ2-5 | - | TRBV12-3/TRBV12-4 | TRBD2 | CASSLPGLDAETQYF | TGTGCCAGCTCACTCCCGGGACTAGATGCGGAGACCCAGTACTTC
TRBJ2-2 | many | TRBV5-1 | - | CASSLDPAGVGGELFF | TGCGCCAGCAGCTTGGATCCGGCAGGCGTCGGCGGGGAGCTGTTTTTT
TRBJ2-6 | many | TRBV29-1 | - | CSVATRSPLSGANVLTF | TGCAGCGTCGCTACCCGGTCACCGCTCTCTGGGGCCAACGTCCTGACTTTC
TRBJ2-3 | few | TRBV7-9 | TRBD1 | CASNNQGADTQYF | TGTGCCAGCAACAATCAGGGGGCAGATACGCAGTATTTT
TRBJ2-3 | - | TRBV30 | - | CAWSVPPGDTQYF | TGTGCCTGGAGTGTACCGCCAGGAGATACGCAGTATTTT
TRBJ1-4 | many | TRBV6-2/TRBV6-3 | TRBD1 | CASSYWGQPNEKLFF | TGTGCCAGCAGTTACTGGGGACAGCCGAATGAAAAACTGTTTTTT
TRBJ2-5 | many | TRBV29-1 | TRBD2 | CSALRPSGHLETQYF | TGCAGCGCACTGCGACCTAGCGGACATTTGGAGACCCAGTACTTC
TRBJ2-7 | - | TRBV29-1 | TRBD1 | CSVSGTGQYEQYF | TGCAGCGTCTCCGGGACAGGACAGTACGAGCAGTACTTC
TRBJ2-3 | many | TRBV29-1 | TRBD1 | CSVEDGTGWADTQYF | TGCAGCGTTGAAGATGGGACAGGTTGGGCAGATACGCAGTATTTT
TRBJ2-4 | - | TRBV2 | - | CASSARTAKNIQYF | TGTGCCAGCAGTGCTAGGACAGCTAAAAACATTCAGTACTTC
TRBJ2-3 | few | TRBV9 | TRBD2 | CASSVTTTGGLPRADTQYF | TGTGCCAGCAGCGTAACCACGACGGGAGGGCTACCCCGCGCAGATACGCAGTATTTT
TRBJ2-3 | many | TRBV25-1 | - | CAVGGGAYSTDTQYF | TGTGCCGTAGGAGGGGGGGCCTACAGCACAGATACGCAGTATTTT